Reported below is one TCR beta chain. Its specificity is not known. This entry is derived from a study of vaccination effects on CD4 cells after COVID-19. The study's findings and limits: Late in the post-vaccination period, infection-induced and vaccine-induced clones underwent marked clonal contraction. The study enrolled few convalescent patients and sampled no early post-infection timepoints.

Antigen-specific CD4+ T cells were expanded (with viral peptide pools) by the ViraFEST assay ahead of sequencing. Scientists isolated CD4+ T cells after an approximately 9-day culture period ended. Vaccinees lacked prior SARS-CoV-2 infection and tested negative for nucleocapsid antibodies. PBMC cultures contained some 2.1 million cells per well, about 10 IU/ml IL-2 and 10 ug/ml peptides. Half the medium was swapped for IL-2 medium on days 3 and 7. The CDR3 spans 16 residues. The V and J ends lost 4 bases and 5 bases, in that order; junction bases with no gene match: 8. Per the germline V gene, CDR1 is LGHDT and CDR2 is YNNKEL (reference sequence). Using immunoSEQ multiplex PCR, the repertoire was profiled, and TCRdb retains in-frame clones only, with some absent. The sample lists over 30,000 clones; under 70% were seen once.

The gene calls are TRBV3-1 (or the pseudogene TRBV3-2) and TRBJ2-5, with 12 nucleotides matching TRBD1. This TCR was sampled from a human donor who received a COVID-19 vaccine. Sequenced here: CD4+ T cells from PBMCs cultured with SARS-CoV-2 spike peptides, sampled before COVID-19 vaccination. The CDR3, as DNA: TGTGCCAGCAGCCCGGGACAGGGGGCGCGGTGGGAGACCCAGTACTTC. It specifies CASSPGQGARWETQYF.